The T cell receptor beta chain described here comes from a study of T cell clones after liver transplantation. Study-wide background: Tolerant meant at least one year fully off immunosuppression without liver enzymes above twice normal.

General observations from the study: Migration into the graft, not deletion, may explain lost graft donor-reactive T cells.

Regarding this clone: Its specificity is not known.

Profiling relied on immunoSEQ multiplex PCR, and the TCRdb table lists in-frame clones only, not all of them. This sample carries 25,000 to 35,000 clones, around 94% of them seen once, and the ten largest clones take 25% to 30%. Germline CDR1 and CDR2: SGHVS and FQNEAQ. The CDR3 extends over 15 amino acids. Trimming cost V 2 bases and J 4 bases, with 14 bases left between them. The V call is TRBV7-8, the J call TRBJ1-1, with a weak D call TRBD1 (6 bases). Sequencing used CD8+ T cells from blood, obtained 12 months after liver transplant. The sequence came from a human patient who received a liver transplant. A share of the T cells may be of graft donor origin. DNA for the CDR3: TGTGCCAGCAGCTTATCCCGGGGGCTGTTCACTGAAGCTTTCTTT. It specifies CASSLSRGLFTEAFF.